The next 19 T cell receptor beta chains were all read from a single sample in a study of OX40 agonist ivuxolimab in advanced cancers. Measured with immunoSEQ multiplex PCR; TCRdb has only the in-frame clones, and not every one. The sample includes about 27,000 clones, more than 75% of them seen just once. Material: CD4+ or CD8+ T cells sorted from blood, obtained in a trial of the OX40 agonist ivuxolimab. Receptors originate from an adult with an advanced solid tumor such as melanoma, head and neck, liver or kidney cancer.

The chain is built from TRBV6-1 and TRBJ2-1; 9 bases match TRBD2. Germline values: CDR1 MNHNS, CDR2 SASEGT. The CDR3 consists of 15 residues. J was trimmed by 3 bases and V by 5 bases; bases with no gene match: 5. CDR3 loop: CASSLAGVYYNEQFF. In nucleotides, the CDR3 is TGTGCCAGCAGTTTAGCGGGGGTATACTACAATGAGCAGTTCTTC.

V gene TRBV30 combines with J gene TRBJ2-5, with 10 bases aligning to TRBD2. CDR1 and CDR2 (germline): GTSNPN, SVGIG (reference sequence). V gave up 2 bases and J gave up 5 bases; unmatched junction bases: 5. The CDR3 totals 14 residues. For the CDR3, the DNA is TGTGCCTGGAGTATCGTACTAGCGGGGGAGACCCAGTACTTC. This codes for CAWSIVLAGETQYF.

The gene calls are TRBV19 and TRBJ1-6; 7 nucleotides line up with TRBD1. The trim removed 3 bases at V and 7 bases at J, leaving 3 bases unmatched. The germline CDR1 and CDR2 sequences are LNHDA and SQIVND (reference sequence). This CDR3 region has 14 residues. The CDR3 coding sequence is TGTGCCAGTAGTATCGGGACAGAGAATTCACCCCTCCACTTT. It is translated as CASSIGTENSPLHF.

The chain employs TRBV29-1 and TRBJ2-7; possibly TRBD1 for D (7 bases). The V gene lost 4 bases and the J gene lost 9 bases, with 22 bases spanning the gap. CDR3 size: 14 residues. CDR1 and CDR2 from the germline V gene are SQVTM and ANQGSEA. This CDR3 is CSVGRGDQKFGQYF. Written as DNA, the CDR3 is TGCAGCGTTGGCAGGGGGGATCAAAAATTCGGGCAGTACTTC.

J is TRBJ2-5 and V is TRBV6-1, with D maybe TRBD1 (5 bases). The end of the DNA is better explained by TRBJ2-7, so the J call may be wrong. Germline-derived CDR1 and CDR2 are MNHNS and SASEGT. The CDR3 runs 17 residues. The CDR3 coding sequence is TGTGCCAGCAGTGAAGCGCTCGATCCAGGGATCCCCTACGAGCAGTACTTC. It translates to CASSEALDPGIPYEQYF.

The chain joins TRBV27 to TRBJ2-2, with no clear D. The V and J ends lost 6 bases and 2 bases respectively, with 1 base between them. Germline V gene sequence: CDR1 MNHEY, CDR2 SMNVEV (reference sequence). The CDR3 consists of 11 residues. The CDR3 reads CASRNTGELFF. The CDR3 DNA is TGTGCCAGCAGAAACACCGGGGAGCTGTTTTTT.

The CDR3 protein is CASSFSTRGNQPQHF. The CDR3 DNA reads as TGTGCCAGCAGTTTTAGTACAAGGGGCAATCAGCCCCAGCATTTT. The chain has TRBV28 and TRBJ1-5; D unresolved. Per germline, CDR1 MDHEN and CDR2 SYDVKM. Trimming shortened V by 3 bases and J by 2 bases, and 11 bases separated the two germline ends. The CDR3 is made up of 15 amino acids.

This chain joins TRBV29-1 and TRBJ2-4; TRBD2 aligns across 8 bases. The CDR3 sequence is 18 residues long. CDR1 and CDR2 (germline): SQVTM, ANQGSEA. For the CDR3, the DNA is TGCATCACAAGGGGATGCGGGGGGCGAGTCATTAGCAAAAACATTCAGTACTTC. Residues: CITRGCGGRVISKNIQYF.

This clone was seen only once. The J gene is TRBJ2-5, the V gene TRBV9; TRBD2 matches at 8 bases. CDR3 size: 15 residues. CDR1 and CDR2 (germline): SGDLS, YYNGEE. V was pared by 3 bases and J by 2 bases, with 6 bases of the junction left unmatched. This CDR3 is CASSASRGAQETQYF. CDR3 coding DNA: TGTGCCAGCAGCGCCTCGCGGGGGGCTCAAGAGACCCAGTACTTC.

This sequence joins TRBV23-1 and TRBJ2-4, with a tentative D call TRBD1 (5 bases). TRBV23-1 falls under the ORF class, with uncertain function. The CDR3 totals 19 residues. With 0 bases removed from V and 0 bases from J, the gap between germline ends came to 18 bases. The chain's CDR3 is CASSQSEGEGPSAKNIQYF. CDR3 in DNA: TGCGCCAGCAGTCAATCGGAAGGGGAAGGGCCCTCAGCCAAAAACATTCAGTACTTC.

The chain recombines TRBV4-1 with TRBJ1-5; tentatively, D is TRBD1 (5 bases). The CDR3 has 15 amino acids. V gave up 0 bases and J gave up 6 bases, with 12 bases separating them. Germline V gene lookup returns CDR1 MGHRA and CDR2 YSYEKL. The CDR3 DNA is TGCGCCAGCAGCCAAGAGGGAGGGGCTCTTCAGCCCCAGCATTTT. This codes for CASSQEGGALQPQHF.

V gene TRBV30 combines with J gene TRBJ2-7; 7 bases are a match to TRBD1. This CDR3 is built from 12 residues. The V and J ends lost 4 bases and 7 bases, in that order; junction bases with no gene match: 7. In germline, CDR1 is GTSNPN, CDR2 SVGIG (reference sequence). The CDR3 loop is CAWNRGSAEQYF. The DNA for the CDR3 is TGTGCCTGGAACAGGGGATCGGCAGAGCAGTACTTC.

The gene calls are TRBV19 and TRBJ2-7; 10 bases agree with TRBD2. CDR3 length: 15 residues. The germline CDR1 and CDR2 sequences are LNHDA and SQIVND (reference sequence). The ends lost 6 bases at V and 1 base at J; junction bases unmatched: 6. The chain's CDR3 is CASSSSGGSSYEQYF. CDR3 coding DNA: TGTGCCAGTAGCTCTAGCGGGGGTTCTTCCTACGAGCAGTACTTC.

J is TRBJ2-3 and V is TRBV6-5, with TRBD2 matching 11 bases. This CDR3 contains 15 residues. From germline, CDR1 is MNHEY and CDR2 SVGAGI. V shed 6 bases, J shed 4 bases, and the junction held 6 bases outside the gene matches. The CDR3 DNA is TGTGCCAGCAGCCTACTAGCGGGAGCCGCAGATACGCAGTATTTT. Protein product: CASSLLAGAADTQYF.

V and J are TRBV4-2 and TRBJ2-5; the D gene is possibly TRBD1 (6 bases). Trimming shortened V by 5 bases and J by 2 bases, and 15 bases separated the two germline ends. This CDR3 is 15 amino acids long. Germline CDR1 reads LGHNA; CDR2 reads YNFKEQ. DNA for the CDR3: TGTGCCAGCAGCGAAGCTGCAGGGGATCAAGAGACCCAGTACTTC. It is translated as CASSEAAGDQETQYF.

V and J are TRBV27 and TRBJ1-2; D is unresolved. V was cut by 5 bases and J by 2 bases, with 12 bases left in between. The CDR3 sequence is 14 residues long. Looked up from germline, CDR1 is MNHEY and CDR2 is SMNVEV (reference sequence). CDR3 in amino acids: CASSPAGGNYGYTF. Here the CDR3 DNA reads TGTGCCAGCAGTCCTGCTGGAGGGAACTATGGCTACACCTTC.

The rearrangement links TRBV7-6 to TRBJ1-1; the D gene is possibly TRBD1 (5 bases). Germline V gene lookup returns CDR1 SGHVS and CDR2 FNYEAQ. The CDR3 covers 16 residues. V lost 5 bases, J lost 1 base, and 17 bases lay in between. This chain's CDR3 is CASSLVGGAGNTEAFF. The CDR3 bases are TGTGCCAGCAGCCTCGTAGGAGGGGCAGGGAACACTGAAGCTTTCTTT. Drawing the rest from reference TRBV7-6 and TRBJ1-1, the complete variable domain is GAGVSQSPRYKVTKRGQDVALRCDPISGHVSLYWYRQALGQGPEFLTYFNYEAQQDKSGLPNDRFSAERPEGSISTLTIQRTEQRDSAMYRCASSLVGGAGNTEAFFGQGTRLTVV.

This chain links TRBV5-4 with TRBJ2-3; the match to TRBD2 covers 10 bases. This CDR3 contains 15 residues. Germline CDR1 SGHNT, CDR2 YYREEE (reference sequence). With V trimmed by 2 bases and J by 5 bases, 5 bases remained unmatched. The CDR3 loop reads CASSFSGRALDTQYF. CDR3 DNA sequence: TGTGCCAGCAGCTTCAGCGGGAGGGCCCTAGATACGCAGTATTTT.

J is TRBJ2-5 and V is TRBV4-1; no clear D gene. CDR3 length: 11 residues. V was pared by 4 bases and J by 7 bases, with 7 bases between. The V gene's germline CDR1 is MGHRA and CDR2 YSYEKL. CDR3 protein: CASSLGGTQYF. CDR3 in DNA: TGCGCCAGCAGCCTCGGTGGGACCCAGTACTTC.